These 31 T cell receptor beta chains were sequenced from one sample in a study of shared clonotypes between healthy human individuals. Method: immunoSEQ multiplex PCR; TCRdb's copy keeps in-frame clones and lacks some. The sample includes about 1 million clones, about 70% of them seen just once. The specimen was memory CD4+ T cells sorted from blood. Subset reported: CD45RA-negative fraction. These receptor sequences come from a man aged 18 to 30 in good health.

The chain couples TRBV7-2 to TRBJ1-1; D call uncertain. This CDR3 comprises 15 residues. The V gene lost 2 bases and the J gene lost 1 base, with 11 bases spanning the gap. Germline V lookup: CDR1 SGHTA, CDR2 FQGNSA. The CDR3 loop reads CASSLTPTQNTEAFF. In DNA form, the CDR3 reads TGTGCCAGCAGCTTAACGCCAACCCAGAACACTGAAGCTTTCTTT.

This sequence joins TRBV6-1 and TRBJ1-3, with D perhaps TRBD1 (6 bases). CDR3 size: 15 residues. The germline gives CDR1 MNHNS, CDR2 SASEGT. V dropped 2 bases and J dropped 1 base, with 9 bases sitting between them. The CDR3 region is CASSETDRSGNTIYF. CDR3 DNA: TGTGCCAGCAGTGAAACCGACAGGTCTGGAAACACCATATATTTT.

The chain combines TRBV5-3 with TRBJ1-2, with TRBD1 matching over 9 bases. TRBV5-3 is an open reading frame, and its role is uncertain. V lost 0 bases to trimming and J lost 2 bases; unmatched junction nucleotides: 2. The CDR3 extends over 15 amino acids. The CDR3 DNA reads TGTGCCAGAAGCTTGGATGGACAGGGGAACTATGGCTACACCTTC. Residues: CARSLDGQGNYGYTF.

The rearrangement links TRBV25-1 to TRBJ1-4, with 7 nucleotides matching TRBD1. The CDR3 is 14 amino acids. Germline V lookup: CDR1 MGHDK, CDR2 SYGVNS. V lost 4 bases and J lost 7; bases outside the gene matches: 6. CDR3 in amino acids: CASSAHRGGEKLFF. The CDR3 nucleotides read TGTGCCAGCAGTGCTCACAGGGGCGGTGAAAAACTGTTTTTT.

This clone was recorded a few times. The V gene is TRBV28, the J gene TRBJ2-1, with D possibly being TRBD1 or TRBD2 (5 bases each). V was pared by 5 bases and J by 8 bases, with 19 bases between. Germline V lookup: CDR1 MDHEN, CDR2 SYDVKM. This CDR3 is built from 15 residues. CDR3 nucleotide sequence: TGTGCCAGCAGTCGAGTGGGGGAAGGGTCGGATGAGCAGTTCTTC. Translating it yields CASSRVGEGSDEQFF.

Ten or more counts support this clone. This chain connects TRBV7-3 to TRBJ2-1, with 11 bases lining up with TRBD1. CDR1 is SGHTA, CDR2 FQGTGA, per germline. This CDR3 comprises 15 residues. J lost 4 bases, V lost 5 bases, and 4 bases had no gene match. In nucleotides, the CDR3 is TGTGCCAGCAGCCCGGGACAGGGGGGTTACAATGAGCAGTTCTTC. Translation: CASSPGQGGYNEQFF.

The CDR3 region is CTSSPQVPSGGAEDTQYF. In nucleotides, the CDR3 is TGCACCAGCAGCCCCCAGGTCCCAAGCGGGGGGGCCGAAGATACGCAGTATTTT. The chain has TRBV1 and TRBJ2-3; the D call of TRBD2 is as the table states it, not checked on the DNA. TRBV1 constitutes a pseudogene. The CDR3 covers 18 residues.

V and J are TRBV19 and TRBJ1-4, with TRBD1 matching over 9 bases. The length of the CDR3 is 16 residues. The V gene's germline CDR1 is LNHDA and CDR2 SQIVND (reference sequence). The V segment lost 3 bases and the J segment 6 bases; nucleotides outside the gene matches: 8. The CDR3: CASSMIPGQGYEKLFF. The DNA for the CDR3 is TGTGCCAGTAGTATGATCCCGGGACAGGGATATGAAAAACTGTTTTTT.

The CDR3 DNA reads as TGTGCAAGTCGCTTAACGCGGGGGGACTCCTACAATGAGCAGTTCTTC. It codes for CASRLTRGDSYNEQFF. The gene calls are TRBV12-2 and TRBJ2-1; the table's D call, TRBD2, has no DNA check behind it. TRBV12-2 is classified as a pseudogene. The CDR3 covers 16 residues.

The chain couples TRBV10-2 to TRBJ1-6, with TRBD1 matching over 11 bases. Losses at the gene ends were 6 bases for V and 6 bases for J; bases not matched to a gene: 4. Germline V gene data show CDR1 as WSHSY and CDR2 as SAAADI. This CDR3 contains 15 residues. CDR3 protein: CASRFGTGGNSPLHF. For the CDR3, the DNA is TGCGCCAGCAGATTTGGGACAGGGGGTAATTCACCCCTCCACTTT.

This clone was observed a single time. This rearrangement joins TRBV11-2 to TRBJ1-2; D call uncertain. The CDR3 runs to 15 residues. Looked up from germline, CDR1 is SGHAT and CDR2 is FQNNGV. The V end was cut by 5 bases, the J end by 5 bases, with 18 bases between. CDR3 in amino acids: CASSPKLGFGYGYTF. The CDR3 DNA reads TGTGCCAGCAGCCCCAAACTCGGTTTCGGTTATGGCTACACCTTC.

This chain connects TRBV27 to TRBJ2-5; possible D gene TRBD2, 7 bases. Germline lookup yields CDR1 MNHEY and CDR2 SMNVEV (reference sequence). The CDR3 has 13 residues. The germline V and J ends were trimmed by 3 bases and 5 bases, with 10 bases remaining between them. As DNA, the CDR3 is TGTGCCAGCAGTTTGGGGGGGCACGAGACCCAGTACTTC. It translates to CASSLGGHETQYF.

This clone appeared a few times. This chain connects TRBV7-2 to TRBJ2-3; 8 nucleotides match TRBD2. The CDR3 has 15 amino acids. J lost 5 bases, V lost 7 bases, and 11 bases had no gene match. CDR1 SGHTA and CDR2 FQGNSA come from the germline V gene. CDR3 in DNA: TGTGCCAGCACCAAGGGGACTAGTCCTGGAGATACGCAGTATTTT. This translates into CASTKGTSPGDTQYF.

The gene calls are TRBV7-2 and TRBJ2-1, with TRBD2 matching 8 bases. The J segment lost 7 bases and the V segment lost 5 bases, leaving 10 bases of the junction unmatched. Germline V lookup: CDR1 SGHTA, CDR2 FQGNSA. CDR3 length: 15 residues. This CDR3 is CASSLERELLNEQFF. Here the CDR3 DNA reads TGTGCCAGCAGCCTTGAGCGGGAGTTGTTAAATGAGCAGTTCTTC.

The CDR3 region is CASNGGRGANVLTF. The CDR3, as DNA: TGTGCCAGCAATGGGGGAAGAGGGGCCAACGTCCTGACTTTC. The chain joins TRBV7-9 to TRBJ2-6; D may be TRBD1 or TRBD2 (5 bases each). Germline assignment: CDR1 SEHNR and CDR2 FQNEAQ (reference sequence). The CDR3 loop spans 14 amino acids. Trimming took off 7 bases at V and 4 bases at J, with 11 bases between the two ends.

V usage is TRBV19 and J usage is TRBJ2-7; no definite D call. The V gene lost 6 bases and the J gene lost 3 bases, with 12 bases spanning the gap. The V gene's germline CDR1 is LNHDA and CDR2 SQIVND (reference sequence). The CDR3 consists of 13 residues. CDR3 DNA: TGTGCCAGTAGGGACCCTGGTCGCTACGAGCAGTACTTC. It yields the protein CASRDPGRYEQYF.

This chain joins TRBV9 and TRBJ2-6, with D possibly being TRBD1 (6 bases). Germline V gene sequence: CDR1 SGDLS, CDR2 YYNGEE. Trimming removed 2 bases from V and 0 bases from J, with 12 bases in between. The CDR3 has 17 amino acids. CDR3 residues: CASSVGTFSSGANVLTF. In nucleotides, the CDR3 is TGTGCCAGCAGCGTTGGGACATTCTCCTCTGGGGCCAACGTCCTGACTTTC.

The J gene is TRBJ1-5, the V gene TRBV7-2; D unclear. V gave up 2 bases and J gave up 6 bases, with 14 bases separating them. The germline V gene has CDR1 SGHTA and CDR2 FQGNSA. The CDR3 has 15 amino acids. The CDR3 reads CASSLSLGGVQPQHF. CDR3 nucleotide sequence: TGTGCCAGCAGCTTATCACTGGGCGGGGTTCAGCCCCAGCATTTT.

V usage is TRBV10-3 and J usage is TRBJ1-2, with no clear D. This CDR3 has 13 amino acids. Trimming stripped 5 bases from V and 4 bases from J, with 11 bases between. Germline CDR1 ENHRY, CDR2 SYGVKD. The CDR3 nucleotides read TGTGCCATCAGTCGCACAGCGATCTATGGCTACACCTTC. It specifies CAISRTAIYGYTF.

This clone was observed a few times. This sequence joins TRBV30 and TRBJ1-1; D ambiguous. The V gene's germline CDR1 is GTSNPN and CDR2 SVGIG (reference sequence). Trimming stripped 0 bases from V and 2 bases from J, with 7 bases between. This CDR3 region has 13 residues. As DNA, the CDR3 is TGTGCCTGGAGTGTTCCGCTCAACACTGAAGCTTTCTTT. Translation: CAWSVPLNTEAFF.

There are a few counts of this clone. The V and J genes are TRBV29-1 and TRBJ2-1; D might be TRBD1 or TRBD2, each matching 5 bases. Germline V gene data show CDR1 as SQVTM and CDR2 as ANQGSEA. The CDR3 loop spans 17 amino acids. Trimming took off 6 bases at V and 0 bases at J, with 21 bases between the two ends. This CDR3 reads CSVGPADWSSSYNEQFF. DNA of the CDR3: TGCAGCGTGGGACCCGCGGACTGGTCGAGCTCCTACAATGAGCAGTTCTTC.

This clone has just a few counts. J is TRBJ2-2 and V is TRBV11-1; D is unclear. The CDR3 has 13 residues. CDR1 is SGHAT and CDR2 is FQDESV in the germline V gene (reference sequence). V dropped 4 bases and J dropped 3 bases, with 6 bases sitting between them. The CDR3: CASSSAYTGELFF. DNA of the CDR3: TGTGCCAGCAGCTCGGCATACACCGGGGAGCTGTTTTTT.

J is TRBJ1-6 and V is TRBV7-2; 7 nucleotides agree with TRBD1. Germline V gives CDR1 SGHTA, CDR2 FQGNSA. Unmatched junction bases numbered 7, after V lost 2 bases and J lost 6 bases. The CDR3 runs 16 residues. CDR3 nucleotide sequence: TGTGCCAGCAGCTTAAAAGGACAGGCATCTAATTCACCCCTCCACTTT. This codes for CASSLKGQASNSPLHF.

J is TRBJ2-1 and V is TRBV2; D ambiguous. The V end lost 0 bases, the J end lost 4 bases, and 16 bases lay between the germline ends. This CDR3 region has 17 residues. Germline V lookup: CDR1 SNHLY, CDR2 FYNNEI. CDR3: CASSEASLHVLYNEQFF. CDR3 DNA: TGTGCCAGCAGTGAAGCTTCGCTCCACGTATTGTACAATGAGCAGTTCTTC.

This clone was counted at least ten times. This chain links TRBV10-3 with TRBJ2-5, with 9 bases aligning to TRBD2. This CDR3 has 14 amino acids. The junction had 2 bases not matched to a gene; V was cut back by 5 bases and J by 1 base. Germline CDR1 ENHRY, CDR2 SYGVKD. For the CDR3, the DNA is TGTGCCATCAGTAGCGGGGGGTTCCAAGAGACCCAGTACTTC. This codes for CAISSGGFQETQYF.

This clone was seen just once. The chain recombines TRBV5-8 with TRBJ1-5; D is unresolved. Per the germline V gene, CDR1 is SGHTS and CDR2 is YDEGEE. V was shortened by 0 bases and J by 7 bases, with 8 bases between the two germline ends. The CDR3 runs 13 residues. This CDR3 reads CASSLGPRQPQHF. CDR3 nucleotides: TGTGCCAGCAGCTTGGGGCCACGGCAGCCCCAGCATTTT. The variable domain in full, with the rest retrieved from reference TRBV5-8 and TRBJ1-5, is EAGVTQSPTHLIKTRGQQATLRCSPISGHTSVYWYQQALGLGLQFLLWYDEGEERNRGNFPPRFSGRQFPNYSSELNVNALELEDSALYLCASSLGPRQPQHFGDGTRLSIL.

The V gene is TRBV27, the J gene TRBJ1-5; D is uncertain. Per the germline V gene, CDR1 is MNHEY and CDR2 is SMNVEV (reference sequence). The ends were cut back, 5 bases at V and 3 bases at J, with 8 bases in the middle. This CDR3 spans 13 amino acids. The CDR3 DNA is TGTGCCAGCAGTGAACAGCACAATCAGCCCCAGCATTTT. This gives the protein CASSEQHNQPQHF.

This clone came up once. V is TRBV5-8 and J is TRBJ1-1; D is possibly TRBD1 (6 bases). The CDR3 is 13 residues long. The V gene's germline CDR1 is SGHTS and CDR2 YDEGEE. The germline V and J ends were trimmed by 1 base and 13 bases, with 17 bases remaining between them. CDR3 DNA sequence: TGTGCCAGCAGCTTGATAAGACAGGTTGGCGGTTTCTTT. It yields the protein CASSLIRQVGGFF.

The V call is TRBV4-1, the J call TRBJ2-3, with a weak D call TRBD2 (6 bases). V was trimmed by 1 base and J by 0 bases, leaving 8 bases between them. The CDR3 sequence is 15 residues long. Germline V lookup: CDR1 MGHRA, CDR2 YSYEKL. The CDR3 region has the DNA TGCGCCAGCAGCCAAGTCGCGGGGAGCACAGATACGCAGTATTTT. Translating it yields CASSQVAGSTDTQYF.

The gene calls are TRBV2 and TRBJ2-1, with TRBD2 identical over 10 bases. Unmatched junction bases numbered 7, after V lost 4 bases and J lost 7 bases. The germline V gene encodes CDR1 SNHLY and CDR2 FYNNEI. This CDR3 region has 15 residues. This CDR3 reads CASSAGTSERNEQFF. The CDR3 DNA follows: TGTGCCAGCAGTGCCGGGACTAGCGAGCGGAATGAGCAGTTCTTC.

The chain carries TRBV5-1 and TRBJ2-2; D is uncertain. Germline V gene lookup returns CDR1 SGHRS and CDR2 YFSETQ. The CDR3 runs 15 residues. V lost 2 bases and J lost 2, with 10 bases in between. The CDR3 loop is CASSLRTVNTGELFF. The CDR3 DNA is TGCGCCAGCAGCTTACGGACGGTTAACACCGGGGAGCTGTTTTTT.